A single sample is the source of the 23 T cell receptor beta chains below, sequenced in a study of shared clonotypes between healthy human individuals. Only in-frame clones appear in the TCRdb table, and some are missing; sequencing was by immunoSEQ multiplex PCR. The table lists more than 400,000 clones, 90% to 96% of them singletons. The sequencing sample was made of naive CD4+ T cells sorted from blood. Subset meaning: CD45RA+ positively selected. Source of these receptors: a woman in her twenties or thirties in good health.

This chain joins TRBV27 and TRBJ1-6; possibly TRBD1 for D (5 bases). The CDR3 is 14 residues long. Germline V gives CDR1 MNHEY, CDR2 SMNVEV (reference sequence). V lost 1 base, J lost 10 bases, and 11 bases lay in between. CDR3 protein: CASSLWWGDSPLHF. The CDR3 DNA reads TGTGCCAGCAGTTTATGGTGGGGCGACTCACCCCTCCACTTT.

The chain links TRBV5-5 to TRBJ1-2; 7 bases line up with TRBD1. Germline V gene lookup returns CDR1 SGHKS and CDR2 YYEKEE (reference sequence). V was pared by 4 bases and J by 8 bases, with 8 bases of the junction left unmatched. This CDR3 has 13 amino acids. As DNA, the CDR3 is TGTGCCAGCAGCATTACAGGGGAAGGCGGCTACACCTTC. It yields the protein CASSITGEGGYTF.

This clone appeared once. The V and J genes are TRBV2 and TRBJ2-2; 9 bases map to TRBD2. The CDR3 contains 15 residues. The V and J ends lost 11 bases and 4 bases, in that order; junction bases with no gene match: 11. Germline V gene lookup returns CDR1 SNHLY and CDR2 FYNNEI. This chain's CDR3 is CAGGGRAGLTGELFF. The CDR3 DNA reads TGTGCCGGAGGCGGGAGGGCCGGTCTCACCGGGGAGCTGTTTTTT.

The chain recombines TRBV19 with TRBJ2-6; D gene unclear. V was trimmed by 5 bases and J by 0 bases, leaving 5 bases between them. CDR1 is LNHDA, CDR2 SQIVND, per germline (reference sequence). The CDR3 spans 14 residues. DNA of the CDR3: TGTGCCAGTAGTTTGAACTCTGGGGCCAACGTCCTGACTTTC. This gives the protein CASSLNSGANVLTF.

This sequence joins TRBV5-4 and TRBJ2-4; D might be TRBD1 or TRBD2, each matching 5 bases. The germline CDR1 and CDR2 sequences are SGHNT and YYREEE (reference sequence). Trimming stripped 4 bases from V and 0 bases from J, with 11 bases between. The length of the CDR3 is 15 residues. CDR3 bases: TGTGCCAGCAGCACCTTGGGGGTAGCCAAAAACATTCAGTACTTC. It codes for CASSTLGVAKNIQYF.

The chain is built from TRBV18 and TRBJ2-7; D might be TRBD1 or TRBD2, each matching 5 bases. The germline V gene has CDR1 KGHSH and CDR2 LQKENI. Deletions cut 3 bases from V and 4 bases from J, with 10 bases between. The CDR3 covers 13 residues. This CDR3 is CASSPGVQYEQYF. Written as DNA, the CDR3 is TGTGCCAGCTCACCGGGGGTCCAATACGAGCAGTACTTC.

The chain links TRBV7-9 to TRBJ1-1; TRBD1 aligns across 7 bases. In germline, CDR1 is SEHNR, CDR2 FQNEAQ (reference sequence). The CDR3 sequence is 14 residues long. V lost 5 bases to trimming and J lost 8 bases; unmatched junction nucleotides: 11. CDR3 sequence (DNA): TGTGCCAGCAGCCGAACGACAGGGATCTCCGAAGCTTTCTTT. This encodes CASSRTTGISEAFF.

The chain links TRBV10-3 to TRBJ2-1, with 14 bases fitting TRBD2. After removal of 5 bases from V and 3 bases from J, the junction contained 18 bases not matched to a gene. Germline CDR1 and CDR2: ENHRY and SYGVKD. The CDR3 has 21 residues. CDR3 loop: CAISLSGTGGTSGRGYNEQFF. As DNA, the CDR3 is TGTGCCATCAGTCTATCTGGGACAGGGGGGACTAGCGGGAGAGGCTACAATGAGCAGTTCTTC.

This clone was seen once. This chain links TRBV10-1 with TRBJ2-7; TRBD1 might be the D (5 bases). The germline V gene has CDR1 WNHNN and CDR2 SYGVQD (reference sequence). The CDR3 length is 16 residues. The V gene lost 3 bases and the J gene lost 6 bases, with 21 bases spanning the gap. The CDR3 reads CASSDRALPPLREQYF. CDR3 sequence (DNA): TGCGCCAGCAGTGACAGGGCCCTTCCACCCCTACGCGAGCAGTACTTC.

The genes are TRBV5-1 and TRBJ2-5; tentatively, D is TRBD2 (7 bases). V was pared by 0 bases and J by 6 bases, with 12 bases between. The V gene's germline CDR1 is SGHRS and CDR2 YFSETQ. The CDR3 has 14 residues. CDR3 residues: CASSLGRGGQTQYF. The CDR3 region has the DNA TGCGCCAGCAGCTTGGGGCGCGGGGGCCAGACCCAGTACTTC.

The CDR3 reads CASSLWGLVGAVGHEQFF. The CDR3 DNA sequence: TGCGCCAGCAGCTTGTGGGGGCTGGTGGGGGCGGTTGGGCATGAGCAGTTCTTC. The rearrangement links TRBV5-1 to TRBJ2-1; possible D gene TRBD1, 6 bases. Germline V gene lookup returns CDR1 SGHRS and CDR2 YFSETQ. Trimming pared 1 base from V and 8 bases from J, leaving 25 bases between. The CDR3 is 18 amino acids. The whole variable domain, remainder taken from reference TRBV5-1 and TRBJ2-1, is KAGVTQTPRYLIKTRGQQVTLSCSPISGHRSVSWYQQTPGQGLQFLFEYFSETQRNKGNFPGRFSGRQFSNSRSEMNVSTLELGDSALYLCASSLWGLVGAVGHEQFFGPGTRLTVL.

This rearrangement joins TRBV7-3 to TRBJ1-1; no definite D call. V shed 5 bases and J shed 1 base, with 17 bases lying between them. The CDR3 has 16 amino acids. The germline CDR1 and CDR2 sequences are SGHTA and FQGTGA. Here the CDR3 reads CASSPHGEAGNTEAFF. CDR3 in DNA: TGTGCCAGCAGCCCCCATGGGGAGGCGGGGAACACTGAAGCTTTCTTT. Based on the CDR3 plus reference TRBV7-3 and TRBJ1-1, the full variable domain is GAGVSQTPSNKVTEKGKYVELRCDPISGHTALYWYRQSLGQGPEFLIYFQGTGAADDSGLPNDRFFAVRPEGSVSTLKIQRTERGDSAVYLCASSPHGEAGNTEAFFGQGTRLTVV.

The V gene is TRBV19, the J gene TRBJ1-5; TRBD1 aligns across 8 bases. The length of the CDR3 is 16 residues. Germline loops: CDR1 LNHDA, CDR2 SQIVND (reference sequence). Germline trimming cut 4 bases from V and 0 bases from J; bases unmatched to any gene: 5. CDR3 protein: CASSKGQDNSNQPQHF. In nucleotides, the CDR3 is TGTGCCAGTAGTAAGGGACAGGACAATAGCAATCAGCCCCAGCATTTT. The full variable domain, completed using reference TRBV19 and TRBJ1-5, is DGGITQSPKYLFRKEGQNVTLSCEQNLNHDAMYWYRQDPGQGLRLIYYSQIVNDFQKGDIAEGYSVSREKKESFPLTVTSAQKNPTAFYLCASSKGQDNSNQPQHFGDGTRLSIL.

The rearrangement uses TRBV2 and TRBJ2-1; weak D call: TRBD2 (7 bases). Deletions cut 8 bases from V and 10 bases from J, with 15 bases between. Per germline, CDR1 SNHLY and CDR2 FYNNEI. This CDR3 region has 12 residues. In DNA form, the CDR3 reads TGTGCCAGCCTGTCTAGGGGGGGAGAGCAGTTCTTC. Amino acids: CASLSRGGEQFF.

The chain employs TRBV4-1 and TRBJ2-1; D not certain. In germline, CDR1 is MGHRA, CDR2 YSYEKL. The CDR3 extends over 16 amino acids. V was clipped by 4 bases and J by 1 base, with 14 bases between them. The DNA for the CDR3 is TGCGCCAGCAGCCCCGAACGGGCGAATTCCTACAATGAGCAGTTCTTC. Its protein is CASSPERANSYNEQFF.

With regard to this clone: An end of the junction differs from the germline gene, which may be a read error. CDR3 region: CASSPGTGAPYEQHF. CDR3 nucleotides: TGTGCCAGCAGTCCCGGGACAGGGGCCCCCTACGAGCAGCACTTC. The chain employs TRBV28 and TRBJ2-7; 10 bases fit TRBD1. Germline values: CDR1 MDHEN, CDR2 SYDVKM. CDR3 length equals 15 residues.

CDR3 amino acids: CASSELPRTGRIEQYF. The CDR3 DNA reads as TGTGCCAGCAGCGAACTGCCAAGGACAGGGCGGATCGAGCAGTACTTC. This chain connects TRBV5-6 to TRBJ2-7, with 8 bases fitting TRBD1. V gave up 4 bases and J gave up 6 bases; unmatched junction bases: 15. CDR1 and CDR2 from the germline V gene are SGHDT and YYEEEE. This CDR3 contains 16 residues.

The CDR3 DNA reads TGTGCCAGCAGTACTACTACCTACGAGCAGTACTTC. Its translation is CASSTTTYEQYF. The chain combines TRBV28 with TRBJ2-7; D is uncertain. V was clipped by 5 bases and J by 2 bases, with 7 bases between them. The CDR3 extends over 12 amino acids. Per the germline V gene, CDR1 is MDHEN and CDR2 is SYDVKM.

The chain employs TRBV13 and TRBJ2-1, with 14 nucleotides matching TRBD2. The trim removed 1 base at V and 7 bases at J, leaving 12 bases unmatched. Germline CDR1 PRHDT, CDR2 FYEKMQ (reference sequence). The CDR3 is 19 residues long. CDR3 loop: CASSLVGALWTSGRNEQFF. For the CDR3, the DNA is TGTGCCAGCAGCTTAGTAGGGGCCCTGTGGACTAGCGGGAGGAATGAGCAGTTCTTC.

This clone appeared a single time. The chain is built from TRBV6-5 and TRBJ2-1, with D possibly called TRBD1 or TRBD2 (7 bases each). Trimming took 4 bases from V and 14 from J, leaving 24 bases between them. CDR3 length: 15 amino acids. The germline CDR1 and CDR2 sequences are MNHEY and SVGAGI. In nucleotides, the CDR3 is TGTGCCAGCAGTTCGAGAAGGACAGGAGGGAGGGTTGAGTTCTTC. Translating gives CASSSRRTGGRVEFF.

V and J are TRBV27 and TRBJ2-6; D gene unclear. There are 13 residues in the CDR3. Germline V gene data show CDR1 as MNHEY and CDR2 as SMNVEV (reference sequence). V dropped 3 bases and J dropped 3 bases, with 3 bases sitting between them. CDR3 protein: CASSFLGANVLTF. The DNA of the CDR3 is TGTGCCAGCAGTTTCCTTGGGGCCAACGTCCTGACTTTC.

The chain uses TRBV6-5 and TRBJ1-2; TRBD1 matches at 10 bases. The germline gives CDR1 MNHEY, CDR2 SVGAGI. The junction had 9 bases not matched to a gene; V was cut back by 4 bases and J by 7 bases. CDR3 length: 15 residues. The CDR3, as DNA: TGTGCCAGCAGTTTCCGGGACAGGGGCCTAGGTGGCTACACCTTC. Protein product: CASSFRDRGLGGYTF.

The chain employs TRBV7-9 and TRBJ1-5; 7 bases are a match to TRBD1. CDR1 and CDR2 (germline): SEHNR, FQNEAQ (reference sequence). The CDR3 has 15 residues. Trimming removed 1 base from V and 6 bases from J; junction bases left unmatched: 6. The CDR3, as DNA: TGTGCCAGCAGCTTAGGGCAGGGGGTGGGTCAGCCCCAGCATTTT. Translation: CASSLGQGVGQPQHF.